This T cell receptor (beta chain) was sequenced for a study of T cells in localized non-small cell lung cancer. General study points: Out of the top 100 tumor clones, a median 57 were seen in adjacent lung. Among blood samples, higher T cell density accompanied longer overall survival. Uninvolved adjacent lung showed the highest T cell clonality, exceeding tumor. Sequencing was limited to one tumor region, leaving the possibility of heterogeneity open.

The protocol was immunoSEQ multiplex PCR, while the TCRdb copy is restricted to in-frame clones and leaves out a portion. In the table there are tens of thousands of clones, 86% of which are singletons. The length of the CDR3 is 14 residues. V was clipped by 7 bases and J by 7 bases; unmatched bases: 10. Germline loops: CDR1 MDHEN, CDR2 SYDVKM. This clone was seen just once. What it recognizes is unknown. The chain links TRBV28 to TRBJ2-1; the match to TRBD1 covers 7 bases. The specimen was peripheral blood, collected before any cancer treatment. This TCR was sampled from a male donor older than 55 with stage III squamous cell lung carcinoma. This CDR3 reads CASNSPDRMNEQFF. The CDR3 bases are TGTGCCAGCAATTCCCCGGACAGGATGAATGAGCAGTTCTTC. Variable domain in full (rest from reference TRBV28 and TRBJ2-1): DVKVTQSSRYLVKRTGEKVFLECVQDMDHENMFWYRQDPGLGLRLIYFSYDVKMKEKGDIPEGYSVSREKKERFSLILESASTNQTSMYLCASNSPDRMNEQFFGPGTRLTVL.